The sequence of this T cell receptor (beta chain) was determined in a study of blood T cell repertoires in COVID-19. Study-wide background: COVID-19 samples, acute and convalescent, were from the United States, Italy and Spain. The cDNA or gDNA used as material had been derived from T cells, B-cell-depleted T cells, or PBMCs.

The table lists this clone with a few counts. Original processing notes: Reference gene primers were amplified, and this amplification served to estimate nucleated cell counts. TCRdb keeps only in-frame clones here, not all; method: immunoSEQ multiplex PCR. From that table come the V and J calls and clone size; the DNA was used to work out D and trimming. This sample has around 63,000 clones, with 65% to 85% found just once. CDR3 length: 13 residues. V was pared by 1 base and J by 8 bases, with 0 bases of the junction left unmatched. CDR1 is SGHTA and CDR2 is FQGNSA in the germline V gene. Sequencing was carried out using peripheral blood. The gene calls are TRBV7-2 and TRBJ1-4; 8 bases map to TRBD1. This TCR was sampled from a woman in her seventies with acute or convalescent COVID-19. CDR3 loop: CASSLGTGEKLFF. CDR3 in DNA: TGTGCCAGCAGCTTAGGGACAGGGGAAAAACTGTTTTTT.